The clone carrying this TCR beta chain was picked up many times. Antigen unknown. The CDR3 extends over 14 amino acids. Germline V gene sequence: CDR1 SGHRS, CDR2 YFSETQ. Trimming removed 1 base at V and 7 bases at J, with 12 bases between. The data were taken from a study of neurological immune-mediated disorders. General study findings and limits: Across subjects, expanded clones had no CDR3 amino acid sequences in common, pointing to private repertoires in all groups.

Volunteers from a blood bank in Maryland, USA, made up the healthy controls. The sorted-subset TCR libraries were prepared using some 920,000 CD4+ or CD8+ T cells as the starting material. Template-switch 5'RACE cDNA synthesis added a 10-nucleotide unique molecular identifier. MiXCR, run by TCRdb on the 5' RACE reads, gives a single entry per CDR3 protein. Counted here are 15,000 to 20,000 distinct CDR3 sequences, over 8.5% occurring once; the ten biggest clones make up roughly 27%. The sequencing input was CD8+ T cells from blood. The chain links TRBV5-1 to TRBJ2-1; D ambiguous. This receptor was identified in a woman aged 45-65 years in good health. CDR3 DNA sequence: TGCGCCAGCAGCTTGTCAGGATTTGAGAATGAGCAGTTCTTC. It specifies CASSLSGFENEQFF.